Each of the 21 T cell receptor beta chains below was sequenced from the same sample in a study of monozygotic twins with inflammatory bowel disease. TCRdb re-analyzed the 5' RACE reads; it lists each CDR3 protein once, without DNA. The sample spans around 100,000 distinct CDR3 sequences; the ten largest clones claim more than 1.5%. The sample was blood. All receptors derive from a human donor with ulcerative colitis or Crohn's disease, or a healthy co-twin of an affected twin (not recorded which).

The rearrangement links TRBV20-1 to TRBJ2-3; TCRdb's assignment of TRBD2 cannot be checked, as there is no DNA. The germline CDR1 and CDR2 sequences are DFQATT and SNEGSKA (reference sequence). CDR3 length: 13 residues. The CDR3 reads CSARAHGWRERYF.

The chain couples TRBV4-1 to TRBJ2-2; the TCRdb D gene call, TRBD1, has no DNA to confirm it. CDR1 MGHRA and CDR2 YSYEKL come from the germline V gene. The CDR3 runs 14 residues. This chain's CDR3 is CASSQEPRAGELFF.

The V gene is TRBV6-5, the J gene TRBJ2-7; TCRdb gives TRBD1 as the D gene, but with no DNA this cannot be confirmed. Germline CDR1 and CDR2: MNHEY and SVGAGI. The CDR3 length is 17 residues. The CDR3 reads CASSYSGTLDRRYEQYF.

This rearrangement joins TRBV24-1 to TRBJ1-2; lacking DNA, the TRBD1 call made by TCRdb goes unchecked. Germline CDR1 reads KGHDR; CDR2 reads SFDVKD. The CDR3 is made up of 13 amino acids. The CDR3 sequence: CATSTGGYYGYTF.

J is TRBJ1-6 and V is TRBV11-1; lacking DNA, the TRBD1 call made by TCRdb goes unchecked. The CDR3 consists of 18 residues. CDR1 SGHAT and CDR2 FQDESV come from the germline V gene (reference sequence). The CDR3 loop reads CASSPTDRGSSYNSPLHF.

The rearrangement links TRBV15 to TRBJ2-5; TCRdb's D call, TRBD1, is unchecked because there is no DNA. The V gene's germline CDR1 is LNHNV and CDR2 YYDKDF (reference sequence). This CDR3 spans 15 amino acids. CDR3 loop: CATSSSPGQEETQYF.

V and J are TRBV5-6 and TRBJ2-7; the TCRdb D gene call, TRBD1, has no DNA to confirm it. CDR1 and CDR2 (germline): SGHDT, YYEEEE. The CDR3 runs to 14 residues. CDR3 residues: CASSLGDGTYEQYF.

The J gene is TRBJ2-5, the V gene TRBV7-2; TCRdb lists TRBD2, though no DNA is available to test this call. The CDR3 is 12 amino acids. Germline V lookup: CDR1 SGHTA, CDR2 FQGNSA. The CDR3 here is CASSPRGRAQYF.

The chain combines TRBV30 with TRBJ2-7; the TCRdb D gene call, TRBD2, has no DNA to confirm it. The germline CDR1 and CDR2 sequences are GTSNPN and SVGIG (reference sequence). The CDR3 has 15 amino acids. The CDR3 reads CAWSVGPSGPYEQYF.

CDR3: CASSSLAGGSYEQYF. This rearrangement joins TRBV28 to TRBJ2-7; TCRdb selects TRBD2, and the lack of DNA leaves this call unchecked. Looked up from germline, CDR1 is MDHEN and CDR2 is SYDVKM. This CDR3 spans 15 amino acids.

This rearrangement joins TRBV7-3 to TRBJ2-1. From germline, CDR1 is SGHTA and CDR2 FQGTGA. CDR3 size: 13 residues. The CDR3 loop is CASSPLGGNEQFF.

The chain recombines TRBV5-6 with TRBJ2-6. The CDR3 is 16 amino acids. Germline V CDR1 and CDR2: SGHDT, YYEEEE. This chain's CDR3 is CASSLEGSSGANVLTF.

The rearrangement links TRBV6-2 or TRBV6-3 to TRBJ2-7; the D call of TRBD2 rests on TCRdb alone, since no DNA is present to check it. CDR3 length: 12 residues. From germline, CDR1 is MNHEY and CDR2 SVGEGT. CDR3 sequence reads: CASSWGLAVQYF.

Here the CDR3 reads CASGLQGYEQYF. The genes are TRBV5-6 and TRBJ2-7; TCRdb proposes TRBD1, but this gene call is untestable without DNA. Germline loops: CDR1 SGHDT, CDR2 YYEEEE. CDR3 length: 12 residues.

The V call is TRBV24-1, the J call TRBJ2-2; TCRdb's D call, TRBD1, is unchecked because there is no DNA. CDR3 size: 18 residues. Germline assignment: CDR1 KGHDR and CDR2 SFDVKD. This CDR3 reads CATSDFAWGRSNTGELFF.

This CDR3 reads CSATPDSHSGNTIYF. V usage is TRBV20-1 and J usage is TRBJ1-3; lacking DNA, the TRBD1 call made by TCRdb goes unchecked. The CDR3 loop spans 15 amino acids. Looked up from germline, CDR1 is DFQATT and CDR2 is SNEGSKA (reference sequence).

The chain couples TRBV7-8 to TRBJ2-3; TCRdb selects TRBD1, and the lack of DNA leaves this call unchecked. The V gene's germline CDR1 is SGHVS and CDR2 FQNEAQ. The CDR3 has 15 amino acids. The CDR3 sequence: CASSATRGSTDTQYF.

The rearrangement uses TRBV7-2 and TRBJ1-4. This CDR3 spans 14 amino acids. Germline CDR1 is SGHTA and CDR2 is FQGNSA. The CDR3 spells CASSLASANEKLFF.

The genes are TRBV4-3 and TRBJ2-1; TCRdb proposes TRBD2, but this gene call is untestable without DNA. Germline V lookup: CDR1 LGHNA, CDR2 YSLEER. This CDR3 comprises 16 residues. The CDR3 is CASSQDIAGTYNEQFF.

V gene TRBV12-3 or TRBV12-4 combines with J gene TRBJ1-5. The CDR3 consists of 14 residues. The CDR3 region is CASSLSGQSQPQHF.

The chain links TRBV5-1 to TRBJ2-5. Germline values: CDR1 SGHRS, CDR2 YFSETQ. CDR3 size: 17 residues. This CDR3 is CASILYRRIKNGETQYF. Full variable domain (rest looked up from reference TRBV5-1 and TRBJ2-5): KAGVTQTPRYLIKTRGQQVTLSCSPISGHRSVSWYQQTPGQGLQFLFEYFSETQRNKGNFPGRFSGRQFSNSRSEMNVSTLELGDSALYLCASILYRRIKNGETQYFGPGTRLLVL.